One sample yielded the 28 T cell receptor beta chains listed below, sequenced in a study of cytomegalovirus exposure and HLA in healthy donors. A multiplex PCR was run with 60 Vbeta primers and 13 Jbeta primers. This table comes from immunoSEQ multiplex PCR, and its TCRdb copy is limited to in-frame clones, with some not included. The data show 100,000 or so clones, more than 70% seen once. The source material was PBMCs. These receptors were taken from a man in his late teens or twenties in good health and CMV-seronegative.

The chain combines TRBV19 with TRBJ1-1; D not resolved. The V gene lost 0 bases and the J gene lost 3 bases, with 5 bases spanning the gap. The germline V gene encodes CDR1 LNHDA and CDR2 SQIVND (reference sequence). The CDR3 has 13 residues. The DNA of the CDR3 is TGTGCCAGTAGTATAGATCGGGACACTGAAGCTTTCTTT. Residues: CASSIDRDTEAFF.

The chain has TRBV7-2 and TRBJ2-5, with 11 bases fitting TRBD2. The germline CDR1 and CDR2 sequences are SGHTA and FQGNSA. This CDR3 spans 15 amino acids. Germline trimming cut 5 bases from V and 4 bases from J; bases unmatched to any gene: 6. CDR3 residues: CASSVSGGARETQYF. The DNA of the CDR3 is TGTGCCAGCAGCGTTAGCGGGGGGGCGAGAGAGACCCAGTACTTC.

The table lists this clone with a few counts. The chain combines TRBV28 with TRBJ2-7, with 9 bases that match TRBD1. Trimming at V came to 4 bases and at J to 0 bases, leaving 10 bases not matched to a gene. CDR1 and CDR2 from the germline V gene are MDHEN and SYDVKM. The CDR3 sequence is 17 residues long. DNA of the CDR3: TGTGCCAGCAGTTATGGGGCCGGACAGGGGAGCTCCTACGAGCAGTACTTC. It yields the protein CASSYGAGQGSSYEQYF.

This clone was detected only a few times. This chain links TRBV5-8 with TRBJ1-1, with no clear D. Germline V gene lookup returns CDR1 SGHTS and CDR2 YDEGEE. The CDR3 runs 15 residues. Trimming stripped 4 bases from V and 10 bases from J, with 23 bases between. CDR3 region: CASSGGLYRPLTAFF. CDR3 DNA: TGTGCCAGCAGCGGAGGACTCTACAGACCCCTAACAGCTTTCTTT.

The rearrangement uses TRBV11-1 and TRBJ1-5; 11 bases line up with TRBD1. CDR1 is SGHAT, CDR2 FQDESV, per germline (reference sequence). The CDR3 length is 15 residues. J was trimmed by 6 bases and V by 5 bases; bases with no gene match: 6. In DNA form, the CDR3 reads TGTGCCAGCAGCGAAGGACAGGGGGCAGTTCAGCCCCAGCATTTT. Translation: CASSEGQGAVQPQHF.

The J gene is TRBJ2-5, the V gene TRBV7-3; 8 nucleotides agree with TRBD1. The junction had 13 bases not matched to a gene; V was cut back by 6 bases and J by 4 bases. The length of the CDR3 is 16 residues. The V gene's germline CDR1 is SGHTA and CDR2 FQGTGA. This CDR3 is CASSYRGQGIRETQYF. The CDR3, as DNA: TGTGCCAGCAGTTATCGAGGACAGGGAATTCGAGAGACCCAGTACTTC. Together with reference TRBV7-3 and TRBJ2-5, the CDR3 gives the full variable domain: GAGVSQTPSNKVTEKGKYVELRCDPISGHTALYWYRQSLGQGPEFLIYFQGTGAADDSGLPNDRFFAVRPEGSVSTLKIQRTERGDSAVYLCASSYRGQGIRETQYFGPGTRLLVL.

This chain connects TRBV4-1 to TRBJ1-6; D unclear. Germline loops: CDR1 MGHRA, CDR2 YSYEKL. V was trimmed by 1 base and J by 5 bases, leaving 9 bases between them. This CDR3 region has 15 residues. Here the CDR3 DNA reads TGCGCCAGCAGCCAAGTCTGGGCGAATAATTCACCCCTCCACTTT. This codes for CASSQVWANNSPLHF.

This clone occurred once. The CDR3 sequence: CASSTGTGEGDTEAFF. DNA of the CDR3: TGTGCCAGCAGTACTGGGACAGGGGAGGGGGACACTGAAGCTTTCTTT. V is TRBV27 and J is TRBJ1-1, with 10 nucleotides matching TRBD1. The CDR3 contains 16 residues. Unmatched junction bases numbered 9, after V lost 5 bases and J lost 3 bases. CDR1 MNHEY and CDR2 SMNVEV come from the germline V gene (reference sequence).

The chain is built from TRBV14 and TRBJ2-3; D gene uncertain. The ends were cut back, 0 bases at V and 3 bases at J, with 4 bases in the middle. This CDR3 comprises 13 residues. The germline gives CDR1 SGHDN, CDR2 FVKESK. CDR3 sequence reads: CASSQERTDTQYF. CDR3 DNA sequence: TGTGCCAGCAGCCAAGAGCGAACAGATACGCAGTATTTT.

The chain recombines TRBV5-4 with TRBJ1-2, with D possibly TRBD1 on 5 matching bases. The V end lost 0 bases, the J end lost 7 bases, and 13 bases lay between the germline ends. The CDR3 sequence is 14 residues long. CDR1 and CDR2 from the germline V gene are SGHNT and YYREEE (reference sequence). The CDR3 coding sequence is TGTGCCAGCAGCTTGGCCTCCGGGACTTTTGGCTACACCTTC. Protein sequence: CASSLASGTFGYTF. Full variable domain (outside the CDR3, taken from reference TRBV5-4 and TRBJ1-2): ETGVTQSPTHLIKTRGQQVTLRCSSQSGHNTVSWYQQALGQGPQFIFQYYREEENGRGNFPPRFSGLQFPNYSSELNVNALELDDSALYLCASSLASGTFGYTFGSGTRLTVV.

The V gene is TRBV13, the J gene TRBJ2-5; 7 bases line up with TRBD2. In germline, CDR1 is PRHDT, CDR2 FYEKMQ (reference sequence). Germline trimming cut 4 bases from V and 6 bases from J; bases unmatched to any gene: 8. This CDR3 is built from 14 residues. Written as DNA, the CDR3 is TGTGCCAGCAGCTCTGGACTAGTTGTACAGACCCAGTACTTC. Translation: CASSSGLVVQTQYF.

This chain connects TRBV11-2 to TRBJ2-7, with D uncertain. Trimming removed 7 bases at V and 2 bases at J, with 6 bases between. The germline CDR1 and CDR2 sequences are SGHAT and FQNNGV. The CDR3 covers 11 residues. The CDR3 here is CASIPTYEQYF. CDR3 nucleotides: TGTGCCAGCATCCCCACCTACGAGCAGTACTTC.

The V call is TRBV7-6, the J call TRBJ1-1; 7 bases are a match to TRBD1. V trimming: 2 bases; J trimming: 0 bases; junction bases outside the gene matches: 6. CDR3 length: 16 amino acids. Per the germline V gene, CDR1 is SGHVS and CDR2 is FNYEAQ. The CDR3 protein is CASSLYGTAMNTEAFF. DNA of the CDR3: TGTGCCAGCAGCTTATACGGGACAGCCATGAACACTGAAGCTTTCTTT.

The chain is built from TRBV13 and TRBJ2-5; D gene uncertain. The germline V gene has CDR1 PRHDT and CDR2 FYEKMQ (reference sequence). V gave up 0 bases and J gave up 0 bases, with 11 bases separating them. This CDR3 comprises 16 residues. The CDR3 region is CASSLGTTTYQETQYF. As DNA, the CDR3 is TGTGCCAGCAGCTTAGGAACTACCACGTACCAAGAGACCCAGTACTTC.

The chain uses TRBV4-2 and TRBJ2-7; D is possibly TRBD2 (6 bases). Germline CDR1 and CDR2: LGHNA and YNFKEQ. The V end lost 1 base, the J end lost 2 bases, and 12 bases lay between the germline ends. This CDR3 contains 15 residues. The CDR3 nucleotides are TGTGCCAGCAGCCAAGGGTTGGGGGGAACCTACGAGCAGTACTTC. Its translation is CASSQGLGGTYEQYF.

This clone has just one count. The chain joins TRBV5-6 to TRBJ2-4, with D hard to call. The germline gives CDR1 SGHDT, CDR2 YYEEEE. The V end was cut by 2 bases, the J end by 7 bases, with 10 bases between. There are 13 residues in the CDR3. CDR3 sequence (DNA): TGTGCCAGCAGCTTTGACAATGGGAACATTCAGTACTTC. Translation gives CASSFDNGNIQYF.

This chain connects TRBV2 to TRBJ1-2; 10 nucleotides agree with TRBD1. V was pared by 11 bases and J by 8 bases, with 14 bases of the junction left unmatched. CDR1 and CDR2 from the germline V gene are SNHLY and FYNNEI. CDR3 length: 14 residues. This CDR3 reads CASGTGARSGGYTF. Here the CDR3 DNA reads TGTGCCTCTGGGACAGGGGCTCGGTCGGGCGGCTACACCTTC.

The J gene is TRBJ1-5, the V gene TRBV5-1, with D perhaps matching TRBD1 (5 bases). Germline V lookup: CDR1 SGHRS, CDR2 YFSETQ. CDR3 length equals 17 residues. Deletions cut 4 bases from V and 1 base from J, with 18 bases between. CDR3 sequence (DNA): TGCGCCAGCAGCCCGCGGCAGGGAGGGTCCAGCAATCAGCCCCAGCATTTT. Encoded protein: CASSPRQGGSSNQPQHF.

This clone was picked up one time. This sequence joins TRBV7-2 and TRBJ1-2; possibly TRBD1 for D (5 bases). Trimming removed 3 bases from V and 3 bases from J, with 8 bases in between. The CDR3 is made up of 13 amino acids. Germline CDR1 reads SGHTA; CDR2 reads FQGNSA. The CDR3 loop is CASSLDMDYGYTF. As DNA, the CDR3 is TGTGCCAGCAGCTTGGACATGGACTATGGCTACACCTTC.

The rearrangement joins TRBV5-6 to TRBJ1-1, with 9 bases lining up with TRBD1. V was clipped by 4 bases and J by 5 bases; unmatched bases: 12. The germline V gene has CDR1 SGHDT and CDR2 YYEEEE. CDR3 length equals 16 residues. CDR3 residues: CASSRKGRTGETEAFF. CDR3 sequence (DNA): TGTGCCAGCAGCCGGAAAGGTCGGACAGGGGAAACTGAAGCTTTCTTT.

The CDR3 region is CASSPWDTSNQPQHF. In DNA form, the CDR3 reads TGTGCCAGCAGTCCCTGGGACACCAGCAATCAGCCCCAGCATTTT. The chain combines TRBV27 with TRBJ1-5, with D tentatively TRBD1 (6 bases). This CDR3 is built from 15 residues. Trimming cost V 5 bases and J 1 base, with 12 bases left between them. Germline V gene data show CDR1 as MNHEY and CDR2 as SMNVEV (reference sequence).

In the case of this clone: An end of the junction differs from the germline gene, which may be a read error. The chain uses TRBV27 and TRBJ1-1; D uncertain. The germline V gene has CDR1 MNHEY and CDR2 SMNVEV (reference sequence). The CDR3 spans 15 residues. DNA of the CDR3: TGTGTCAGCAGTACCATCCGGAGGACCCACTTCGGGGCTTTCTTT. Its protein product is CVSSTIRRTHFGAFF.

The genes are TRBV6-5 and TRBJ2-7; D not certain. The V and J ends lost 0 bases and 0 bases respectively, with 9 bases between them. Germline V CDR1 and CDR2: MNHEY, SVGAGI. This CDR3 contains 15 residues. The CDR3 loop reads CASSYSHLISYEQYF. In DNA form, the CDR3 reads TGTGCCAGCAGTTACTCACACCTTATCTCCTACGAGCAGTACTTC.

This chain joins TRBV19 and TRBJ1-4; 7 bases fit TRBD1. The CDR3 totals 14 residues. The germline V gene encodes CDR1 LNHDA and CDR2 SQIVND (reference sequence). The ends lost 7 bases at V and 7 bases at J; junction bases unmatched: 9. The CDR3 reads CASIPPGQPEKLFF. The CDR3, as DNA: TGTGCCAGTATCCCTCCGGGACAGCCTGAAAAACTGTTTTTT. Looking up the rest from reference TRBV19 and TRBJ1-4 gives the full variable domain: DGGITQSPKYLFRKEGQNVTLSCEQNLNHDAMYWYRQDPGQGLRLIYYSQIVNDFQKGDIAEGYSVSREKKESFPLTVTSAQKNPTAFYLCASIPPGQPEKLFFGSGTQLSVL.

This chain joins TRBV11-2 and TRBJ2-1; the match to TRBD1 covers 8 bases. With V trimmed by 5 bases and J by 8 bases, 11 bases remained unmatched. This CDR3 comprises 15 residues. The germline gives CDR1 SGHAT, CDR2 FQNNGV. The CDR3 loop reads CASSPRQGNRHEQFF. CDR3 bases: TGTGCCAGCAGCCCACGACAGGGGAACCGACATGAGCAGTTCTTC.

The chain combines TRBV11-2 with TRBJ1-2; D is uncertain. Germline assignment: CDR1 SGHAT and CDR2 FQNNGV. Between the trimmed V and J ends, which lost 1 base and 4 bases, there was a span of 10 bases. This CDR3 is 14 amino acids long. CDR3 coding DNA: TGTGCCAGCAGCTTAGTTCAGGATTCCTATGGCTACACCTTC. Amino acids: CASSLVQDSYGYTF.

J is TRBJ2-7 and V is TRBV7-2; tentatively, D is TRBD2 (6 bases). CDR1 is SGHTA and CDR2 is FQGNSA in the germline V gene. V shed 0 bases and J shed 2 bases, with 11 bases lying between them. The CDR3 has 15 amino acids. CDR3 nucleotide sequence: TGTGCCAGCAGCTTAGCGTGGGGGGAGCCCTACGAGCAGTACTTC. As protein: CASSLAWGEPYEQYF. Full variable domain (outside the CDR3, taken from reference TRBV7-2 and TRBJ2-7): GAGVSQSPSNKVTEKGKDVELRCDPISGHTALYWYRQSLGQGLEFLIYFQGNSAPDKSGLPSDRFSAERTGGSVSTLTIQRTQQEDSAVYLCASSLAWGEPYEQYFGPGTRLTVT.

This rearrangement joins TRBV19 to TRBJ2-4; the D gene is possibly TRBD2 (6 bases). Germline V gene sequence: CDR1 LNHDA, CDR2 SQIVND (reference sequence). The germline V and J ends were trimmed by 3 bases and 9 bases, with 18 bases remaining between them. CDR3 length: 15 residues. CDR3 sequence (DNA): TGTGCCAGTAGTATGCTTTCCGCGGGGATGGGCATTCAGTACTTC. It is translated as CASSMLSAGMGIQYF.